Listed here are 16 T cell receptor beta chains from one sample, sequenced in a study of cytomegalovirus exposure and HLA in healthy donors. Primers included in the PCR were 60 Vbeta and 13 Jbeta primers. The table came from immunoSEQ multiplex PCR; TCRdb's copy has only in-frame clones and leaves some out. The data show under 150,000 clones, with around 84% seen just once and around 3% held by the top ten. The sample was PBMCs. The source is a man aged 40-49 years in good health and CMV-seropositive.

Details on this clone: A read error may explain this, as a much larger clone is one base away. The sample has other DNA sequences that encode this CDR3 too. The rearrangement joins TRBV6-5 to TRBJ2-7; no firm D call. Germline-derived CDR1 and CDR2 are MNHEY and SVGAGI. The CDR3 loop spans 13 amino acids. CDR3 loop: CASRRDTYYEQYF. The CDR3 bases are TGCGCCAGCCGGAGAGATACTTACTACGAGCAGTACTTC.

This clone was seen only a few times. The rearrangement links TRBV25-1 to TRBJ1-2, with 7 bases fitting TRBD1. The CDR3 is made up of 13 amino acids. Germline CDR1 is MGHDK and CDR2 is SYGVNS. J lost 6 bases, V lost 3 bases, and 4 bases had no gene match. The DNA for the CDR3 is TGTGCCAGCAGTGACCGTGACAGGGATGGCTACACCTTC. Its translation is CASSDRDRDGYTF.

The gene calls are TRBV30 and TRBJ2-7; 12 nucleotides align to TRBD2. The CDR3 is 18 residues long. The V gene's germline CDR1 is GTSNPN and CDR2 SVGIG (reference sequence). The V gene end was trimmed by 3 bases and the J gene end by 4 bases; junction bases not matched to a gene: 16. The CDR3 spells CAWSGTSGPTSSPYEQYF. In DNA, the CDR3 is TGTGCCTGGAGCGGGACTAGCGGGCCAACCTCGTCCCCTTACGAGCAGTACTTC.

This chain links TRBV30 with TRBJ1-1; 7 nucleotides agree with TRBD1. CDR1 and CDR2 from the germline V gene are GTSNPN and SVGIG (reference sequence). CDR3 size: 16 residues. With 3 bases clipped from V and 2 bases from J, the junction kept 12 bases outside the gene matches. CDR3 nucleotide sequence: TGTGCCTGGAGGGAAACCTCCGGGACAGCAAACACTGAAGCTTTCTTT. Translation: CAWRETSGTANTEAFF.

The J gene is TRBJ1-5, the V gene TRBV2; 7 bases match TRBD1. Per the germline V gene, CDR1 is SNHLY and CDR2 is FYNNEI. The length of the CDR3 is 13 residues. The junction had 1 base not matched to a gene; V was cut back by 4 bases and J by 4 bases. This CDR3 is CASSGTGNQPQHF. CDR3 nucleotides: TGTGCCAGCAGTGGGACAGGTAATCAGCCCCAGCATTTT.

The rearrangement joins TRBV7-9 to TRBJ1-2; D perhaps matches TRBD1 (6 bases). The CDR3 runs to 12 residues. The germline V gene encodes CDR1 SEHNR and CDR2 FQNEAQ (reference sequence). Deletions cut 5 bases from V and 8 bases from J, with 12 bases between. CDR3 protein: CASSPTGLGYTF. The CDR3, as DNA: TGTGCCAGCAGCCCCACAGGGTTGGGCTACACCTTC. The full variable domain, rest sourced from reference TRBV7-9 and TRBJ1-2, is DTGVSQNPRHKITKRGQNVTFRCDPISEHNRLYWYRQTLGQGPEFLTYFQNEAQLEKSRLLSDRFSAERPKGSFSTLEIQRTEQGDSAMYLCASSPTGLGYTFGSGTRLTVV.

The chain employs TRBV10-1 and TRBJ2-7; D is possibly TRBD1 (6 bases). V was clipped by 6 bases and J by 0 bases, with 15 bases between them. Per germline, CDR1 WNHNN and CDR2 SYGVQD (reference sequence). The length of the CDR3 is 15 residues. CDR3 in DNA: TGCGCCAGCAGAATGACAGGCAAGAGCTCCTACGAGCAGTACTTC. It codes for CASRMTGKSSYEQYF.

V gene TRBV9 combines with J gene TRBJ2-5; 10 bases agree with TRBD2. J gave up 5 bases and V 0 bases, and 13 bases lay outside the gene matches. CDR3 size: 18 residues. Germline CDR1 is SGDLS and CDR2 is YYNGEE. CDR3 nucleotide sequence: TGTGCCAGCAGCGTAGCTACCTTTCCCGGGACTAGCGATGAGACCCAGTACTTC. Translation: CASSVATFPGTSDETQYF.

The V gene is TRBV11-2, the J gene TRBJ2-1; no clear D gene. With 0 bases removed from V and 9 bases from J, the gap between germline ends came to 12 bases. The CDR3 has 14 residues. CDR1 SGHAT and CDR2 FQNNGV come from the germline V gene. In nucleotides, the CDR3 is TGTGCCAGCAGCTTAGATTTTCAGCGAGTTGAGCAGTTCTTC. As protein: CASSLDFQRVEQFF.

The chain combines TRBV27 with TRBJ2-2; D may be TRBD1 (7 bases). V was shortened by 2 bases and J by 4 bases, with 17 bases between the two germline ends. The CDR3 consists of 17 residues. Germline V gene data show CDR1 as MNHEY and CDR2 as SMNVEV (reference sequence). CDR3 nucleotide sequence: TGTGCCAGCAGTTTAAGGGGGCGCGGGACTCTCACCGGGGAGCTGTTTTTT. It yields the protein CASSLRGRGTLTGELFF.

The chain employs TRBV6-5 and TRBJ1-1; possibly TRBD1 for D (5 bases). The V gene lost 2 bases and the J gene lost 1 base, with 8 bases spanning the gap. Looked up from germline, CDR1 is MNHEY and CDR2 is SVGAGI. CDR3 length equals 14 residues. CDR3 bases: TGTGCCAGCAGTTACCCAGGGAAGAACACTGAAGCTTTCTTT. Translation gives CASSYPGKNTEAFF.

This rearrangement joins TRBV14 to TRBJ2-2; 12 bases are shared with TRBD2. From germline, CDR1 is SGHDN and CDR2 FVKESK. This CDR3 has 18 residues. V gave up 4 bases and J gave up 0 bases; unmatched junction bases: 6. The CDR3 coding sequence is TGTGCCAGCAGCCGACGAAGGACTAGCGGGGCGAACACCGGGGAGCTGTTTTTT. Amino acid sequence: CASSRRRTSGANTGELFF. The full variable domain, its missing parts supplied by reference TRBV14 and TRBJ2-2, is EAGVTQFPSHSVIEKGQTVTLRCDPISGHDNLYWYRRVMGKEIKFLLHFVKESKQDESGMPNNRFLAERTGGTYSTLKVQPAELEDSGVYFCASSRRRTSGANTGELFFGEGSRLTVL.

Concerning this clone: One end of the junction is discordant with germline, which a read error may explain. The gene calls are TRBV5-1 and TRBJ2-7, with D possibly matching TRBD1 (6 bases). The germline CDR1 and CDR2 sequences are SGHRS and YFSETQ. The CDR3 has 16 residues. Here the CDR3 DNA reads TGCGCCAGCAGCTTGACTACAGGGCCCAGCTCCTACGAGCGGTACTTC. Residues: CASSLTTGPSSYERYF.

This clone showed up just once. The chain joins TRBV18 to TRBJ2-7; no definite D call. The germline CDR1 and CDR2 sequences are KGHSH and LQKENI. Trimming removed 2 bases at V and 2 bases at J, with 4 bases between. CDR3 length: 12 amino acids. The chain's CDR3 is CASSPSTYEQYF. The CDR3 coding sequence is TGTGCCAGCTCACCATCTACCTACGAGCAGTACTTC. Supplemented by reference TRBV18 and TRBJ2-7, the full variable domain reads NAGVMQNPRHLVRRRGQEARLRCSPMKGHSHVYWYRQLPEEGLKFMVYLQKENIIDESGMPKERFSAEFPKEGPSILRIQQVVRGDSAAYFCASSPSTYEQYFGPGTRLTVT.

This clone occurred a few times. One base separates it from a far larger clone, so it is likely a read error. This chain links TRBV7-9 with TRBJ2-7, with no clear D. CDR3 length: 13 residues. The germline V gene has CDR1 SEHNR and CDR2 FQNEAQ (reference sequence). The CDR3 DNA reads as TGTTCCAGCAGCTTGTCGAGCTCCTACGAGCAGTACTTC. Its protein product is CSSSLSSSYEQYF.

The chain combines TRBV19 with TRBJ1-4; 8 positions agree with TRBD1. The CDR3 sequence is 15 residues long. Per the germline V gene, CDR1 is LNHDA and CDR2 is SQIVND (reference sequence). V shed 4 bases, J shed 5 bases, and the junction held 6 bases outside the gene matches. The CDR3 region has the DNA TGTGCCAGTAGTAAGGGAAGACAGGGGAATGAAAAACTGTTTTTT. Amino acids: CASSKGRQGNEKLFF.